The 9 T cell receptor beta chains reported below all come from one sample, sequenced in a study of shared clonotypes between healthy human individuals. TCRdb's copy holds only in-frame clones and misses some; the assay was immunoSEQ multiplex PCR. In the table there are around 440,000 clones, roughly four fifths of which are singletons. The specimen was PBMCs. These receptors were obtained from a woman aged 40 to 50 in good health. Some clones in this sample may be carry-over from other donors' samples.

The V call is TRBV9, the J call TRBJ2-3; 7 bases agree with TRBD1. Germline CDR1 is SGDLS and CDR2 is YYNGEE. This CDR3 region has 17 residues. V dropped 4 bases and J dropped 0; count of bases not matched to a gene: 11. The CDR3 DNA sequence: TGTGCCAGCAGCAGAAGACAGGGAGATACTAGCACAGATACGCAGTATTTT. Encoded protein: CASSRRQGDTSTDTQYF.

The V gene is TRBV11-2, the J gene TRBJ2-7; weak D call: TRBD2 (6 bases). This CDR3 has 16 amino acids. The germline gives CDR1 SGHAT, CDR2 FQNNGV. V was pared by 4 bases and J by 2 bases, with 18 bases between. The CDR3 region has the DNA TGTGCCAGCAGCTCCGGAATGACGGGACTGCCCTACGAGCAGTACTTC. Translated: CASSSGMTGLPYEQYF. The full variable domain, in which reference TRBV11-2 and TRBJ2-7 provide the parts outside the CDR3, is EAGVAQSPRYKIIEKRQSVAFWCNPISGHATLYWYQQILGQGPKLLIQFQNNGVVDDSQLPKDRFSAERLKGVDSTLKIQPAKLEDSAVYLCASSSGMTGLPYEQYFGPGTRLTVT.

The rearrangement joins TRBV28 to TRBJ1-5; the D is unclear. Per germline, CDR1 MDHEN and CDR2 SYDVKM. The V end was cut by 3 bases, the J end by 5 bases, with 8 bases between. This CDR3 comprises 13 residues. The CDR3, as DNA: TGTGCCAGCAGTTTGGAGGGTTATCAGCCCCAGCATTTT. Translated, it gives CASSLEGYQPQHF.

V gene TRBV7-9 combines with J gene TRBJ1-3, with D unclear. The V gene lost 5 bases and the J gene lost 0 bases, with 8 bases spanning the gap. This CDR3 has 14 residues. The germline CDR1 and CDR2 sequences are SEHNR and FQNEAQ (reference sequence). Written as DNA, the CDR3 is TGTGCCAGCAGCCGGACTGCCTCTGGAAACACCATATATTTT. Translated: CASSRTASGNTIYF.

This clone has ten or more counts. This chain joins TRBV19 and TRBJ2-1, with TRBD2 identical over 13 bases. Germline values: CDR1 LNHDA, CDR2 SQIVND (reference sequence). The CDR3 extends over 17 amino acids. V shed 7 bases and J 9 bases; nucleotides not matched to a gene: 15. The CDR3 loop is CASTHPGLAGRAGEQFF. CDR3 nucleotides: TGTGCCAGTACTCATCCGGGACTAGCGGGACGGGCCGGTGAGCAGTTCTTC.

To note about this clone: A read error likely explains this, since a far larger clone differs by one base. The chain employs TRBV7-9 and TRBJ1-4; 7 bases align to TRBD1. Germline trimming cut 2 bases from V and 5 bases from J; bases unmatched to any gene: 8. This CDR3 is built from 16 residues. CDR1 is SEHNR, CDR2 FQNEAQ, per germline (reference sequence). The DNA for the CDR3 is TGTGCCAGCAGCTTATCGACAGGGTTCAGGAATGAAAAACTGTTTTTT. Its translation: CASSLSTGFRNEKLFF.

The DNA of the CDR3 is TGTGCCAGCAGCTCGGACAGGGCTAACTATGGCTACACCTTC. This encodes CASSSDRANYGYTF. The gene calls are TRBV7-2 and TRBJ1-2; 8 bases agree with TRBD1. Trimming took 4 bases from V and 0 from J; bases not matched to a gene: 1. The CDR3 runs 14 residues. In germline, CDR1 is SGHTA, CDR2 FQGNSA.

The V gene is TRBV7-8, the J gene TRBJ2-1; the match to TRBD2 covers 9 bases. CDR3 length: 16 amino acids. Germline V gene lookup returns CDR1 SGHVS and CDR2 FQNEAQ. Trimming cost V 5 bases and J 9 bases; bases outside gene matches: 14. The CDR3 region has the DNA TGTGCCAGCAGCGGGGCCTGGGTAGCGGGAGTGAGTGAGCAGTTCTTC. This encodes CASSGAWVAGVSEQFF.

The chain links TRBV6-1 to TRBJ2-5; no reliable D call. CDR3 length: 13 amino acids. The V gene's germline CDR1 is MNHNS and CDR2 SASEGT. V gave up 0 bases and J gave up 7 bases, with 9 bases separating them. The CDR3 is CASSEAQGRTQYF. CDR3 in DNA: TGTGCCAGCAGTGAAGCCCAAGGTCGGACCCAGTACTTC.